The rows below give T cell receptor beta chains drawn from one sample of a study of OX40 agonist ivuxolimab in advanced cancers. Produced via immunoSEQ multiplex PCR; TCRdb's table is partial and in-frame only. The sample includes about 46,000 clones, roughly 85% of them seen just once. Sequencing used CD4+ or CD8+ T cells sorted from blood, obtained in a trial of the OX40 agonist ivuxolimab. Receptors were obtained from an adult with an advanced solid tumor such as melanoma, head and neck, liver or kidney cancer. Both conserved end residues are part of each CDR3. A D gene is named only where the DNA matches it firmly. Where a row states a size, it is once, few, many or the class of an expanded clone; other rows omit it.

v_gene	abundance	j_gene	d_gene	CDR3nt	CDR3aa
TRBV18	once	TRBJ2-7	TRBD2	TGTGCCAGCTCACCACTCGCTAGCGGGGGCTCCTACGAGCAGTACTTC	CASSPLASGGSYEQYF
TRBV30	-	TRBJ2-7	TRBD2	TGTGCCTGGACTAGCGGGAGGGCCTACGAGCAGTACTTC	CAWTSGRAYEQYF
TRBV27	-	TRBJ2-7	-	TGTGCCAGCAGTTTATTTGGACGAACTCGAGAGCAGTACTTC	CASSLFGRTREQYF
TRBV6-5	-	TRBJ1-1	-	TGTGCCAGCAGTTACCGGGGGGTCACTGAAGCTTTCTTT	CASSYRGVTEAFF
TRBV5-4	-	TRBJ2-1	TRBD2	TGTGCCAGCAGCTTGGAGCGGGAGAGCCACAATGAGCAGTTCTTC	CASSLERESHNEQFF
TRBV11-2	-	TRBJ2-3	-	TGTGCCAGCAGCTTATCTGGCACAGATACGCAGTATTTT	CASSLSGTDTQYF
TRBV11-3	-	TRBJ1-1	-	TGTGCCAGCAGCTTGGGAGGTCGGAACACTGAAGCTTTCTTT	CASSLGGRNTEAFF
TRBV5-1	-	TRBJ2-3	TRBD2	TGCGCCAGCAGCCCTTATAGCGGGGCCACAGATACGCAGTATTTT	CASSPYSGATDTQYF
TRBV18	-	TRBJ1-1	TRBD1	TGTGCCAGCTCACCAGGGACAGGGTGGGGCACTGAAGCTTTCTTT	CASSPGTGWGTEAFF
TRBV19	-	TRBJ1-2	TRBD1	TGTGCCAGTACCCGACAGGGGGCGCAGGACTATGGCTACACCTTC	CASTRQGAQDYGYTF
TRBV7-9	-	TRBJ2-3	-	TGTGCCAGCAGCCCTACGGATACGCAGTATTTT	CASSPTDTQYF
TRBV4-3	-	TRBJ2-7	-	TGCGCCAGCAGCCAAGACCCCGCCTCAGGGTACGAGCAGTACTTC	CASSQDPASGYEQYF
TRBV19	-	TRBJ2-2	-	TGTGCCAGTAGTATCCCTTCGGGCACCGGGGAGCTGTTTTTT	CASSIPSGTGELFF
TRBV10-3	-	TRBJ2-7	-	TGTGCCACCCTCGGGGCCGGGACATCCTACGAGCAGTACTTC	CATLGAGTSYEQYF
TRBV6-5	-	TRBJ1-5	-	TGTGCCAGCAGTCCCAGCAGCAGGAGCAATCAGCCCCAGCATTTT	CASSPSSRSNQPQHF
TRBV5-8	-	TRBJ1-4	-	TGTGCCAGCAGCCCCGGGACAAGCGTAAAACTGTTTTTT	CASSPGTSVKLFF
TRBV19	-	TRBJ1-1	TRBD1	TGTGCCAGTAGTATTGGACAGGTGAACACTGAAGCTTTCTTT	CASSIGQVNTEAFF
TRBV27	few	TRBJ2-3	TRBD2	TGTGCCAGCAGTTTCCTAGCGGGAACCGGGGGAACAGATACGCAGTATTTT	CASSFLAGTGGTDTQYF
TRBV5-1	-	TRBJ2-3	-	TGCGCCAGCAGCCACCACTCCGGGACACAAACAGATACGCAGTATTTT	CASSHHSGTQTDTQYF
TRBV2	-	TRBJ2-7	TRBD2	TGTGCCAGCAGTGCAGGAGCGGGAGGCTCCGAGCAGTACTTC	CASSAGAGGSEQYF
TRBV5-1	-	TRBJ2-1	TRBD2	TGCGCCAGCAGCTTTGGACTAGCGCCCTCAAGCTCCTACAATGAGCAGTTCTTC	CASSFGLAPSSSYNEQFF
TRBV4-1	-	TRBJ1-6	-	TGCGCCAGCAGCCAAGATAAGGACGGAAGCTCCTATAATTCACCCCTCCACTTT	CASSQDKDGSSYNSPLHF
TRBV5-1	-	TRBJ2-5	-	TGCGCCAGCAGCCCCCAAGAGACCCAGTACTTC	CASSPQETQYF
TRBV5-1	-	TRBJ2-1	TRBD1	TGCGCCAGCAGGGACAGGGGGCTTAATGAGCAGTTCTTC	CASRDRGLNEQFF
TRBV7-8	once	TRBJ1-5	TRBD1	TGTGCCAGCAGCCCCCAGAGGGGGCCGGGAACGGCGCCCCAGCATTTT	CASSPQRGPGTAPQHF
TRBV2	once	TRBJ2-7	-	TGTGCCAGTAGAGGGACGGCCTACGAGCAGTACTTC	CASRGTAYEQYF
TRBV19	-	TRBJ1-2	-	TGTGCCAGTAGTATCGCACAGGGAATAGGTAGGGGGGGCTACACCTTC	CASSIAQGIGRGGYTF
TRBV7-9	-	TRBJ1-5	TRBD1	TGTGCCAGCAGCTTAGTTGGCCCCGGTGAGGGGGCTAGCAATCAGCCCCAGCATTTT	CASSLVGPGEGASNQPQHF
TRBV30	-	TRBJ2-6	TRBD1	TGTGCCTGGAGTGGGGACAGCTCTGGGGCCAACGTCCTGACTTTC	CAWSGDSSGANVLTF
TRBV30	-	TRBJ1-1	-	TGTGCCTGGAGCCTTAGGACAGTGAACACTGAAGCTTTCTTT	CAWSLRTVNTEAFF
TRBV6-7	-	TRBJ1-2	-	TGTGCCAGCAGTCTTCCCCGGGGGGCGTCTGGCTACACCTTC	CASSLPRGASGYTF
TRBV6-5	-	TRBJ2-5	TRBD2	TGTGCCAGCAGTTACTCTGCTAGCGGGAGCGAAGGGACCCAGTACTTC	CASSYSASGSEGTQYF
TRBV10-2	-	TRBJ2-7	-	TGCGCCAGCAGTGATAACCCGGGACTGGGCTCCTACGAGCAGTACTTC	CASSDNPGLGSYEQYF
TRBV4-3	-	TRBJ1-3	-	TGCGCCAGCAGCCAAGCGTCAGGGAGGGCCGACTCTGGAAACACCATATATTTT	CASSQASGRADSGNTIYF
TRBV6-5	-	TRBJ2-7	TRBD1	TGTGCCAGCGGTTGGGGCATGGGACAGGGAACCTACGAGCAGTACTTC	CASGWGMGQGTYEQYF
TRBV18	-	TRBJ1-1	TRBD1	TGTGCCAGCTCACCAACCGTGCTAGGGACAGGGATTATGAACACTGAAGCTTTCTTT	CASSPTVLGTGIMNTEAFF
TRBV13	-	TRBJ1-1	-	TGTGCCAGCAGCTTAAATGGGAACACTGAAGCTTTCTTT	CASSLNGNTEAFF
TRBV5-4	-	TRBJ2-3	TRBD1	TGTGCCAGCGATAAGGGGGCCGCGAAAGATACGCAGTATTTT	CASDKGAAKDTQYF
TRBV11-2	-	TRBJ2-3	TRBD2	TGTGCCAGCAGCTTGACGACTAGCGGGAGGGCGATAGATACGCAGTATTTT	CASSLTTSGRAIDTQYF
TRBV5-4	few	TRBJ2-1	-	TGTGCCAGCAGCTTGGGGCTAGCAGGGTTCGACAATGAGCAGTTCTTC	CASSLGLAGFDNEQFF
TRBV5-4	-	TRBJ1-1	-	TGTGCCAGCAGCTTGGCACGCATCGGGTTGAACACTGAAGCTTTCTTT	CASSLARIGLNTEAFF
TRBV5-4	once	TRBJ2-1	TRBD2	TGTGCCAGCAGCTTGGCTAGCGGGATCTACAATGAGCAGTTCTTC	CASSLASGIYNEQFF
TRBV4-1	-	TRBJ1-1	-	TGCGCCAGCAGCCATCCGAGCTCGGAGGTCACTGAAGCTTTCTTT	CASSHPSSEVTEAFF
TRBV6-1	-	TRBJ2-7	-	TGTGCCAGCAGTGAGAGAAGTGCTTACTACGAGCAGTACTTC	CASSERSAYYEQYF
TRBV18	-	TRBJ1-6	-	TGTGCCAGCTCACCAGGGGAAGATTCACCCCTCCACTTT	CASSPGEDSPLHF
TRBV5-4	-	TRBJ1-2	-	TGTGCCAGCAGCTCCACGACTGGCCGTAACTATGGCTACACCTTC	CASSSTTGRNYGYTF
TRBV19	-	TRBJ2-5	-	TGTGCCAGTGCTGGTGGGGCAGATGAGACCCAGTACTTC	CASAGGADETQYF
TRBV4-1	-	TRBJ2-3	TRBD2	TGCGCCAGCAGCCAAGATGGCGGGGGAGCGAGCACAGATACGCAGTATTTT	CASSQDGGGASTDTQYF
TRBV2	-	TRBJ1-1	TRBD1	TGTGCCAGCAGGACAGAACAGGGGGCCGACACTGAAGCTTTCTTT	CASRTEQGADTEAFF
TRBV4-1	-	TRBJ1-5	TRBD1	TGCGCCAGCAGCCAAGAAGGACAGGGTTTTCAGCCCCAGCATTTT	CASSQEGQGFQPQHF
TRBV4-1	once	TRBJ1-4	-	TGCGCCAGCAGCCAAACTACACCTGAAAAACTGTTTTTT	CASSQTTPEKLFF
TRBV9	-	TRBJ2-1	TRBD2	TGTGCCAGCAGCGCCACTAGCGGGAGGGCCGATGAGCAGTTCTTC	CASSATSGRADEQFF
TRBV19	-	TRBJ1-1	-	TGTGCCAGTCCCGGGACGGGTTCGGAAGCTTTCTTT	CASPGTGSEAFF
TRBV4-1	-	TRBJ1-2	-	TGCGCCAGCAGCCAAGGTAGCAGGGGCTATGGCTACACCTTC	CASSQGSRGYGYTF
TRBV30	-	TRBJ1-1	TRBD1	TGTGCCTGGACTCTTCGGGACAGGATGAACACTGAAGCTTTCTTT	CAWTLRDRMNTEAFF
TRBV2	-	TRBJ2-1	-	TGTGCCAGCAGTGAAAGAAGTTCAAGGGGCAGGTACGGTGAGCAGTTCTTC	CASSERSSRGRYGEQFF
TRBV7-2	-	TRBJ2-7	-	TGTGCCAGCAGCTTAGCGGGTAGCCCAATCCACGAGCAGTACTTC	CASSLAGSPIHEQYF